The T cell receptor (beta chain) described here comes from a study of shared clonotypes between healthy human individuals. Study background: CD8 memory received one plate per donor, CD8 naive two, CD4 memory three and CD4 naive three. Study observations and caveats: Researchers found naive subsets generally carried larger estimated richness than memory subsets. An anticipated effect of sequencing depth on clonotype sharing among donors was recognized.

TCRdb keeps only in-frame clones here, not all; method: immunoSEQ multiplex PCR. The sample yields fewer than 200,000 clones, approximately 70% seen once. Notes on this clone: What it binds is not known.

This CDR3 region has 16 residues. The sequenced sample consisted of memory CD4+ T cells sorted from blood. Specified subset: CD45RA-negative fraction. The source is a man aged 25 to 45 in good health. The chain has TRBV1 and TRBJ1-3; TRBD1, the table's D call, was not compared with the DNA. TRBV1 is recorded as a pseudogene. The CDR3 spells CTSSATRGTGENTIYF. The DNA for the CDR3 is TGCACCAGCAGCGCCACCAGGGGGACCGGTGAAAACACCATATATTTT.